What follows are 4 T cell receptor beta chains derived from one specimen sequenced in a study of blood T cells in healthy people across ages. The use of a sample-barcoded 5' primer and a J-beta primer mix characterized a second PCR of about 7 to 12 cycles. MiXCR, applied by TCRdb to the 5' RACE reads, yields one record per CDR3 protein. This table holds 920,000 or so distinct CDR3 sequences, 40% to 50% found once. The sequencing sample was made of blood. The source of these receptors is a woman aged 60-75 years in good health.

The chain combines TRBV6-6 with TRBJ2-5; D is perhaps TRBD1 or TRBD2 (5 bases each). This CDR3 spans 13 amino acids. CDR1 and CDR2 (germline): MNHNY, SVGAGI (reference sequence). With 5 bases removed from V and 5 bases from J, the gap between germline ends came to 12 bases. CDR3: CASSTGPPETQYF. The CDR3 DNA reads TGTGCCAGCAGTACGGGACCCCCGGAGACCCAGTACTTC.

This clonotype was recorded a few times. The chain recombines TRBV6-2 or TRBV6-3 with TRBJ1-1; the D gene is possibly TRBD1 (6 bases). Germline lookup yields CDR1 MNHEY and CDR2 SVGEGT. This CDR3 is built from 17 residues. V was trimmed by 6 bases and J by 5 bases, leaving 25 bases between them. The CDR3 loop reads CASSPGRGRKEGTEAFF. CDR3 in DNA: TGTGCCAGCAGCCCAGGCCGGGGGCGCAAGGAAGGGACTGAAGCTTTCTTT.

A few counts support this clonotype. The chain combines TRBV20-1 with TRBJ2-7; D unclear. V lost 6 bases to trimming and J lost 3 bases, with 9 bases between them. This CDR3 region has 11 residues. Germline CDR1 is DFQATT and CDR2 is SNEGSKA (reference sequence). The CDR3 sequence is CSAKVIYEQYF. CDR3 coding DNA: TGCAGTGCCAAGGTGATCTACGAGCAGTACTTC.

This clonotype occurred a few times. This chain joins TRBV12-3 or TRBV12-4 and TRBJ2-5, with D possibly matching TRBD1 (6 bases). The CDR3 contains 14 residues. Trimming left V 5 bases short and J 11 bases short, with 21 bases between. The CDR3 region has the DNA TGTGCCAGCAGTCTCCAGGGGCCCCAGGAGGAGCAGTACTTC. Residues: CASSLQGPQEEQYF.